This T cell receptor beta chain is drawn from a study of blood T cell repertoires in COVID-19. The protocol was immunoSEQ multiplex PCR, while the TCRdb copy is restricted to in-frame clones and leaves out a portion. This table holds approximately 300,000 clones, roughly 91% found once. CDR3 size: 14 residues. Germline CDR1 is MNHEY and CDR2 is SVGAGI. The V gene end was trimmed by 6 bases and the J gene end by 3 bases; junction bases not matched to a gene: 4. The receptor was isolated from a man aged 25 to 40 with acute or convalescent COVID-19. This chain links TRBV6-5 with TRBJ1-4; 7 nucleotides match TRBD1. The specimen sequenced was peripheral blood. This CDR3 reads CASRGTEPNEKLFF. The CDR3 coding sequence is TGTGCCAGCAGGGGGACAGAACCTAATGAAAAACTGTTTTTT.